This record looks at one T cell receptor (beta chain) sequence and its context. These data are taken from a study of CD8 T cells in Susac syndrome. Random hexamers were used to reverse transcribe the RNA input (0.5 to 1 ug). It was immunoSEQ multiplex PCR that amplified TCR beta CDR3 across 54 Vbeta and 13 Jbeta. In TCRdb, the immunoSEQ multiplex PCR reads were re-called with MiXCR into one record per CDR3 protein. The sample carries a few hundred thousand distinct CDR3 sequences, 95% recorded once. The V and J ends lost 0 bases and 8 bases respectively, with 4 bases between them. CDR1 and CDR2 (germline): SQVTM, ANQGSEA. The CDR3 runs to 11 residues. Sequencing of TCR beta drew on CD8+ and CD4+ T cells from blood.

The sequenced sample was CD4+ T cells from PBMCs. This receptor was identified in a human donor with multiple sclerosis. The genes are TRBV29-1 and TRBJ1-4, with D unclear. In nucleotides, the CDR3 is TGCAGCGTTGAAGATGAGGAAAAACTGTTTTTT. It is translated as CSVEDEEKLFF.